One sample yielded the 18 T cell receptor beta chains listed below, sequenced in a study of blood T cell repertoires in COVID-19. Generated by immunoSEQ multiplex PCR, the TCRdb table keeps only in-frame clones and is missing some. This sample carries more than 250,000 clones, more than 75% of them seen once, and the ten largest clones take roughly 5.3%. Specimen: PBMCs or T cells enriched from blood (not recorded which). The receptors shown here come from a woman aged 30 to 39 who had recovered from COVID-19.

The chain is built from TRBV21-1 and TRBJ2-7; the table's D call, TRBD1, was not checked against the DNA. TRBV21-1 is deemed a pseudogene. The CDR3 has 15 amino acids. In nucleotides, the CDR3 is TGTGCCAGCAGCAAAGACTCGGCCAGGTCCTACGAGCAGTACTTC. Translated, it gives CASSKDSARSYEQYF.

This clone was seen more than once but under ten times. V is TRBV2 and J is TRBJ1-2; D gene uncertain. Per the germline V gene, CDR1 is SNHLY and CDR2 is FYNNEI. Trimming cost V 0 bases and J 8 bases, with 10 bases left between them. The CDR3 extends over 13 amino acids. The CDR3 is CASSEASAAGYTF. The CDR3 DNA sequence: TGTGCCAGCAGTGAAGCGTCAGCGGCGGGCTACACCTTC. Full variable domain (rest looked up from reference TRBV2 and TRBJ1-2): EPEVTQTPSHQVTQMGQEVILRCVPISNHLYFYWYRQILGQKVEFLVSFYNNEISEKSEIFDDQFSVERPDGSNFTLKIRSTKLEDSAMYFCASSEASAAGYTFGSGTRLTVV.

The chain has TRBV28 and TRBJ2-7; a weak D match, TRBD2 (6 bases). The CDR3 extends over 17 amino acids. Germline V lookup: CDR1 MDHEN, CDR2 SYDVKM. V was cut by 1 base and J by 1 base, with 17 bases left in between. DNA of the CDR3: TGTGCCAGCAGTTTATCTGGGGGGTGGCAACAATCCTACGAGCAGTACTTC. Its protein is CASSLSGGWQQSYEQYF.

As for this clone: The same CDR3 can be traced to other DNA sequences in this sample. This chain joins TRBV18 and TRBJ2-5; 10 nucleotides line up with TRBD1. The CDR3 loop spans 14 amino acids. Losses at the gene ends were 3 bases for V and 5 bases for J; bases not matched to a gene: 3. Germline V CDR1 and CDR2: KGHSH, LQKENI. CDR3 loop: CASSPGTGVETQYF. DNA of the CDR3: TGTGCCAGCTCACCCGGGACAGGGGTGGAGACCCAGTACTTC.

This clone was observed once. The sample contains more than one DNA sequence encoding this CDR3. The chain couples TRBV18 to TRBJ1-1, with 8 bases fitting TRBD1. The ends lost 2 bases at V and 5 bases at J; junction bases unmatched: 4. From germline, CDR1 is KGHSH and CDR2 LQKENI. The CDR3 is made up of 14 amino acids. The CDR3 coding sequence is TGTGCCAGCTCACCAGGGACAGGACGAACTGAAGCTTTCTTT. Translated, it gives CASSPGTGRTEAFF.

The chain joins TRBV21-1 to TRBJ2-1; TRBD1 was called by the table and not checked on the DNA. TRBV21-1 is labeled a pseudogene. This CDR3 region has 14 residues. As DNA, the CDR3 is TGTGCCAGCAGCAAGGGCCTCCAAAACAATGAGCAGTTCTTC. This sequence encodes CASSKGLQNNEQFF.

This chain joins TRBV28 and TRBJ1-1, with D uncertain. The V gene's germline CDR1 is MDHEN and CDR2 SYDVKM. The V end lost 5 bases, the J end lost 10 bases, and 20 bases lay between the germline ends. The CDR3 consists of 14 residues. CDR3 sequence reads: CASSITNSGLGAFF. CDR3 sequence (DNA): TGTGCCAGCAGTATAACTAATTCTGGCTTGGGAGCTTTCTTT.

The rearrangement uses TRBV7-9 and TRBJ2-7; maybe TRBD2 (5 bases). Germline CDR1 reads SEHNR; CDR2 reads FQNEAQ (reference sequence). Trimming pared 4 bases from V and 7 bases from J, leaving 11 bases between. The CDR3 runs 12 residues. CDR3 residues: CASSYLGEEQYF. In DNA, the CDR3 is TGTGCCAGCAGCTACCTGGGAGAAGAGCAGTACTTC.

A remark on this clone: Different DNA sequences within this sample yield the same CDR3. The genes are TRBV28 and TRBJ2-1; TRBD2 matches 15 bases. The CDR3 extends over 15 amino acids. Germline V gene data show CDR1 as MDHEN and CDR2 as SYDVKM. Trimming removed 3 bases from V and 7 bases from J; junction bases left unmatched: 1. The CDR3 DNA is TGTGCCAGCAGTTTGGGACTAGCGGGGGGAAATGAGCAGTTCTTC. The encoded protein is CASSLGLAGGNEQFF.

The chain combines TRBV2 with TRBJ1-2, with D possibly matching TRBD1 (5 bases). Looked up from germline, CDR1 is SNHLY and CDR2 is FYNNEI. The CDR3 is 12 amino acids. V dropped 6 bases and J dropped 3 bases, with 8 bases sitting between them. The CDR3 DNA reads as TGTGCCAGCAGGGGGGGTGACTATGGCTACACCTTC. Translated: CASRGGDYGYTF.

This chain joins TRBV3-1 (or the pseudogene TRBV3-2) and TRBJ1-2; D not certain. Per germline, CDR1 LGHDT and CDR2 YNNKEL (reference sequence). V was shortened by 4 bases and J by 4 bases, with 25 bases between the two germline ends. The CDR3 covers 18 residues. CDR3 sequence (DNA): TGTGCCAGCAGCCCCTTATTAGGCAGGATAAGTGAGGGCTATGGCTACACCTTC. Its protein is CASSPLLGRISEGYGYTF.

The chain employs TRBV6-2 or TRBV6-3 and TRBJ1-4; TRBD1 is a possible D gene (5 bases). The CDR3 runs 17 residues. CDR1 MNHEY and CDR2 SVGEGT come from the germline V gene. The germline V and J ends were trimmed by 5 bases and 8 bases, with 24 bases remaining between them. CDR3 DNA: TGTGCCAGCAGTCGGGCTTTTGGTAGGGGCCTTTTGGAAAAACTGTTTTTT. Protein sequence: CASSRAFGRGLLEKLFF.

V is TRBV13 and J is TRBJ2-1; D might be TRBD1 (7 bases). There are 17 residues in the CDR3. Germline assignment: CDR1 PRHDT and CDR2 FYEKMQ (reference sequence). Deletions cut 3 bases from V and 3 bases from J, with 18 bases between. Written as DNA, the CDR3 is TGTGCCAGCAGCTTGAGGTTCGGAGGGGGCATCTACAATGAGCAGTTCTTC. Translated: CASSLRFGGGIYNEQFF.

The V and J genes are TRBV3-1 (or the pseudogene TRBV3-2) and TRBJ2-1; tentative D call: TRBD1 (6 bases). The CDR3 length is 17 residues. Per germline, CDR1 LGHDT and CDR2 YNNKEL (reference sequence). V was shortened by 4 bases and J by 7 bases, with 23 bases between the two germline ends. CDR3: CASSRRPGHRSSNEQFF. Here the CDR3 DNA reads TGTGCCAGCAGCCGACGACCGGGACACCGTAGTTCGAATGAGCAGTTCTTC.

This chain links TRBV7-2 with TRBJ1-1; possible D gene TRBD1, 6 bases. The germline V and J ends were trimmed by 5 bases and 1 base, with 11 bases remaining between them. There are 14 residues in the CDR3. Germline lookup yields CDR1 SGHTA and CDR2 FQGNSA. The CDR3 sequence: CASSAPGQNTEAFF. The CDR3, as DNA: TGTGCCAGCAGCGCACCGGGACAGAACACTGAAGCTTTCTTT.

J is TRBJ1-5 and V is TRBV30; TRBD1 agrees at 8 bases. The germline V gene has CDR1 GTSNPN and CDR2 SVGIG (reference sequence). After removal of 3 bases from V and 1 base from J, the junction contained 14 bases not matched to a gene. The CDR3 runs to 18 residues. CDR3 sequence: CAWRDPTPRTGSNQPQHF. The CDR3 DNA follows: TGTGCCTGGAGGGATCCAACCCCCCGGACAGGGAGCAATCAGCCCCAGCATTTT.

The genes are TRBV6-2 or TRBV6-3 and TRBJ2-3; TRBD2 matches at 8 bases. V shed 2 bases and J 7 bases; nucleotides not matched to a gene: 8. The CDR3 covers 15 residues. The germline CDR1 and CDR2 sequences are MNHEY and SVGEGT. In DNA, the CDR3 is TGTGCCAGCAGTTACGTATCGGGGGGGTCGAATACGCAGTATTTT. This translates into CASSYVSGGSNTQYF.

This sequence joins TRBV7-2 and TRBJ1-6, with D possibly matching TRBD1 (5 bases). Germline V gene sequence: CDR1 SGHTA, CDR2 FQGNSA. Trimming stripped 3 bases from V and 5 bases from J, with 8 bases between. The CDR3 is 14 amino acids. The CDR3 reads CASSLRQNNSPLHF. The CDR3 region has the DNA TGTGCCAGCAGCTTGCGACAGAATAATTCACCCCTCCACTTT.